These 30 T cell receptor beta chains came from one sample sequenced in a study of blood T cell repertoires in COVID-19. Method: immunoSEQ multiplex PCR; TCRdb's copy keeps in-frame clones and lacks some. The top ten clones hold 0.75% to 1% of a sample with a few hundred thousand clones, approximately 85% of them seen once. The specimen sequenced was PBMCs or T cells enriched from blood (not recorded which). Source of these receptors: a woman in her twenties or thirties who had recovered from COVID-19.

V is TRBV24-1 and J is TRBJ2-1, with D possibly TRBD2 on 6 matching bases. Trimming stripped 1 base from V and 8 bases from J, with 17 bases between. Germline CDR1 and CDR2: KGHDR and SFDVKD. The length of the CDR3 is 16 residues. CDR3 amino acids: CATSDFKGGAWDEQFF. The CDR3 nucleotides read TGTGCCACCAGTGATTTCAAGGGCGGGGCCTGGGATGAGCAGTTCTTC.

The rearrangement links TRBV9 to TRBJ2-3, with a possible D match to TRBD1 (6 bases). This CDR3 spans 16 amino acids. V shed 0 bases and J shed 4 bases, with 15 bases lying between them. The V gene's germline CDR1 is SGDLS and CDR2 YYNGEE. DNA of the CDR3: TGTGCCAGCAGCGTAGTGACAGGAGGAGGCGCAGATACGCAGTATTTT. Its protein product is CASSVVTGGGADTQYF.

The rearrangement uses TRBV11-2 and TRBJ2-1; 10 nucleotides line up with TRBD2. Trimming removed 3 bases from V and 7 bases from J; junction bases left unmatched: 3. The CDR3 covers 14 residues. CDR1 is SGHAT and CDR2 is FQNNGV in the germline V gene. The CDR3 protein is CASSFSLAGNEQFF. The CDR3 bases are TGTGCCAGCAGCTTTTCACTAGCGGGGAATGAGCAGTTCTTC.

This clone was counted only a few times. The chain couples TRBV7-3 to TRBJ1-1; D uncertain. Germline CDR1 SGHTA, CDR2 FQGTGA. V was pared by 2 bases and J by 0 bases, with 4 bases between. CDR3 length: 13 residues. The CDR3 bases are TGTGCCAGCAGCTTATACATGAACACTGAAGCTTTCTTT. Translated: CASSLYMNTEAFF.

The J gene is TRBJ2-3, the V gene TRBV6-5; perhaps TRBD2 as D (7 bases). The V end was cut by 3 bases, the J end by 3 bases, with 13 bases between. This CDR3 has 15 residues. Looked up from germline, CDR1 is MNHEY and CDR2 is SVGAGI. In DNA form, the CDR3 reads TGTGCCAGCAGTTATGGGGGGGGCCAGACAGATACGCAGTATTTT. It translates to CASSYGGGQTDTQYF.

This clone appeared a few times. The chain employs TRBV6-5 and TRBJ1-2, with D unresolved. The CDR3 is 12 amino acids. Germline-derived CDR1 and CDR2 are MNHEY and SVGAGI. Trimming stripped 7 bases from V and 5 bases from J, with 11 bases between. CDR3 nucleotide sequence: TGTGCCAGCATGGAGGTTCGGTATGGCTACACCTTC. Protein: CASMEVRYGYTF.

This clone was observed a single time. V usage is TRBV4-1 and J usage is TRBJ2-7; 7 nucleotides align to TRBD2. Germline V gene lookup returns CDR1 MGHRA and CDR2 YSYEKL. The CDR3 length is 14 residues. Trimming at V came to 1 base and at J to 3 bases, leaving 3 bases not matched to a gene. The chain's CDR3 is CASSQVREGYEQYF. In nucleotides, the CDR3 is TGCGCCAGCAGCCAAGTCAGGGAGGGCTACGAGCAGTACTTC.

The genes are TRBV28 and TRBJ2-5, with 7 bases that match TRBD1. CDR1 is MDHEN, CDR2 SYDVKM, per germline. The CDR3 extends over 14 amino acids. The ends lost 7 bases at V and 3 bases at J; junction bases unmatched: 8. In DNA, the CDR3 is TGTGCCAGCAACCAGGGGACAGCGAAAGAGACCCAGTACTTC. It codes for CASNQGTAKETQYF.

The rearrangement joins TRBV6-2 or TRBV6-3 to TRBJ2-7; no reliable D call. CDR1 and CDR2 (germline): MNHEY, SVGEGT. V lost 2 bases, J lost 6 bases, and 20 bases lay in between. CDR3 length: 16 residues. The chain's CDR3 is CASSYPNELTPLEQYF. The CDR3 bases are TGTGCCAGCAGTTACCCGAACGAACTCACCCCACTCGAGCAGTACTTC.

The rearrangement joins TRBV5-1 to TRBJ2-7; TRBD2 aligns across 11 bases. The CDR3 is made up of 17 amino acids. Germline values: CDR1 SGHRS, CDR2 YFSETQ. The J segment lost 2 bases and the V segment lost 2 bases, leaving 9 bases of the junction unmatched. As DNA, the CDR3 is TGCGCCAGCAGCTTTGAGCTCCTTAGCGGGAGGGCCTACGAGCAGTACTTC. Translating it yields CASSFELLSGRAYEQYF.

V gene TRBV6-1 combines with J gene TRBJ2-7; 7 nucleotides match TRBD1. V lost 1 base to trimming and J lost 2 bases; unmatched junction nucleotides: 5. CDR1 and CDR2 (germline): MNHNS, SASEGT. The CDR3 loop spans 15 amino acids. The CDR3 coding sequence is TGTGCCAGCAGTGAAGAAGGGCAGGGGGCCTACGAGCAGTACTTC. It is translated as CASSEEGQGAYEQYF.

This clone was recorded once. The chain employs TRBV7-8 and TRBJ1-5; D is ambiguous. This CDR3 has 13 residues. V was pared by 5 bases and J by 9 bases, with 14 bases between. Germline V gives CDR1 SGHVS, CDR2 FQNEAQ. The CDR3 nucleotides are TGTGCCAGCAGCCCCTTAGCAGTGTCGCCCCAGCATTTT. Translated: CASSPLAVSPQHF.

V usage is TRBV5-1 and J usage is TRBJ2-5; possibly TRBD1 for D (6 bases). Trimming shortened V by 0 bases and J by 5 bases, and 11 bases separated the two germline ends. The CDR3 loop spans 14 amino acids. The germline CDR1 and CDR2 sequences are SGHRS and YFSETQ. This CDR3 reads CASSLVGTRETQYF. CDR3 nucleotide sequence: TGCGCCAGCAGCTTGGTTGGGACAAGGGAGACCCAGTACTTC.

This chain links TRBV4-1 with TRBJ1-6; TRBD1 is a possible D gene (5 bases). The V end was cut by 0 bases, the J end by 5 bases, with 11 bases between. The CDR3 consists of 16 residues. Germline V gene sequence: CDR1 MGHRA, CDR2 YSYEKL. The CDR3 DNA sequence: TGCGCCAGCAGCCAAGATGGGGCAGGGAATAATTCACCCCTCCACTTT. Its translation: CASSQDGAGNNSPLHF.

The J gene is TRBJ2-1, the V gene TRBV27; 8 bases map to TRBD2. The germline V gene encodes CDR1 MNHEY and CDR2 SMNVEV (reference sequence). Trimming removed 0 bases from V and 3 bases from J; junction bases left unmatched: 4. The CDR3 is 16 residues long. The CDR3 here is CASSLSPGGDYNEQFF. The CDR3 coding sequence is TGTGCCAGCAGTTTATCTCCCGGGGGGGACTACAATGAGCAGTTCTTC.

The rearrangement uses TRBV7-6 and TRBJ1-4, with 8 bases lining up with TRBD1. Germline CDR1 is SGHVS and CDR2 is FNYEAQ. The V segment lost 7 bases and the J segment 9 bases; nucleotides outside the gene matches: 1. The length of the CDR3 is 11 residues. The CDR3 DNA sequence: TGTGCCAGCACAGGGGGCCAAAAACTGTTTTTT. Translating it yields CASTGGQKLFF.

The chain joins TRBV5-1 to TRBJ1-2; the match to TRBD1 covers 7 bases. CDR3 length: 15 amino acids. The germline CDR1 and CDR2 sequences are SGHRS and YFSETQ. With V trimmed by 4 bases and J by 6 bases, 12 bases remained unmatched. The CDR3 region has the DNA TGCGCCAGCAGCGTCGACTTCCACAGGGGAGATGGCTACACCTTC. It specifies CASSVDFHRGDGYTF.

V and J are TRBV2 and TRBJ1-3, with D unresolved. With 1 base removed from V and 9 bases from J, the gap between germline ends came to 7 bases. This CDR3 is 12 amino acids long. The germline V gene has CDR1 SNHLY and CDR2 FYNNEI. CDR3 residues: CASSEGAATIYF. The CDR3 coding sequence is TGTGCCAGCAGTGAAGGGGCAGCCACCATATATTTT.

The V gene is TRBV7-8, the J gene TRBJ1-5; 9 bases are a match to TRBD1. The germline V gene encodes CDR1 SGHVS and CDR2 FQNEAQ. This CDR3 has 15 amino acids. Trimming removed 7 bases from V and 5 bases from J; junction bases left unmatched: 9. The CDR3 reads CASTPDRGRDQPQHF. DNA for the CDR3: TGTGCCAGCACCCCGGACAGGGGAAGGGATCAGCCCCAGCATTTT.

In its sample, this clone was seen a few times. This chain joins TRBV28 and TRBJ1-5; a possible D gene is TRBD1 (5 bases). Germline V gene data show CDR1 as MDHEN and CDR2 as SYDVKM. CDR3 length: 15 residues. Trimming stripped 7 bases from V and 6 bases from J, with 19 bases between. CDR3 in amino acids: CASTEAGPSVQPQHF. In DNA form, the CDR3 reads TGTGCCAGCACCGAGGCAGGGCCCTCCGTTCAGCCCCAGCATTTT.

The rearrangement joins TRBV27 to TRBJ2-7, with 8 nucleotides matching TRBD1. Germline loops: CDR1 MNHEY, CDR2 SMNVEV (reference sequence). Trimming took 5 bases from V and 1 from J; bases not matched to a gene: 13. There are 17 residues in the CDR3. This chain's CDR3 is CASSPLETGAQSYEQYF. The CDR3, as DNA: TGTGCCAGCAGTCCCCTGGAGACAGGGGCTCAATCCTACGAGCAGTACTTC.

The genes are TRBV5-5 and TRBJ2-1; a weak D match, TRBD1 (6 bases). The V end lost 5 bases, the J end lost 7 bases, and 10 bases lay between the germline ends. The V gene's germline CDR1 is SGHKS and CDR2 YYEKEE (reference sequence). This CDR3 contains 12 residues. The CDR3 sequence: CASSQGRNEQFF. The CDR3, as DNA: TGTGCCAGCAGTCAGGGGAGAAATGAGCAGTTCTTC.

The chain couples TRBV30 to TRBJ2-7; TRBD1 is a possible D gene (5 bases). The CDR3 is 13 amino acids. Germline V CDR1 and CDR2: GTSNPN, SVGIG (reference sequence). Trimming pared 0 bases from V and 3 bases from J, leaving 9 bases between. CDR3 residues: CAWSVGVYYEQYF. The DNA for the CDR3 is TGTGCCTGGAGTGTAGGGGTCTACTACGAGCAGTACTTC.

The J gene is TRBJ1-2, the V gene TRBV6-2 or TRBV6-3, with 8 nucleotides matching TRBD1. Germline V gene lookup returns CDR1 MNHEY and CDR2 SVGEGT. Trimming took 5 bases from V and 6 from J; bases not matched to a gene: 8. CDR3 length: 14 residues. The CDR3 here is CASSTRTGYNGYTF. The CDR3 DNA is TGTGCCAGCAGTACCCGGACAGGGTACAATGGCTACACCTTC.

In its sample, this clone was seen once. The CDR3 here is CASSFGDTHSKCYSNQPQHF. In nucleotides, the CDR3 is TGTGCCAGCAGTTTCGGGGACACACACTCAAAATGCTATAGCAATCAGCCCCAGCATTTT. The rearrangement links TRBV27 to TRBJ1-5, with a tentative D call TRBD1 (6 bases). The CDR3 length is 20 residues. V lost 3 bases and J lost 0, with 24 bases in between. Per the germline V gene, CDR1 is MNHEY and CDR2 is SMNVEV (reference sequence).

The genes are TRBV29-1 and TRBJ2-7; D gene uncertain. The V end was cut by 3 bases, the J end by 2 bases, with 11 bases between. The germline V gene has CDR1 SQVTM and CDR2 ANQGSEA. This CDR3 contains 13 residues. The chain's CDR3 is CSVDAGPAYEQYF. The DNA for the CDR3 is TGCAGCGTTGACGCTGGCCCAGCCTACGAGCAGTACTTC.

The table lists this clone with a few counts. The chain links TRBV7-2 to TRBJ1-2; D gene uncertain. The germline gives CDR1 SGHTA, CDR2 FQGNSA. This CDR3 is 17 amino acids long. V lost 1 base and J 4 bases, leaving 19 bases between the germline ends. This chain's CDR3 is CASSLVTPPGNSYGYTF. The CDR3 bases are TGTGCCAGCAGCTTAGTTACCCCCCCGGGAAACTCCTATGGCTACACCTTC.

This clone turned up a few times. The CDR3 nucleotides read TGTGCCAGCAGTTTTGGCTGGAGCTCCTACGAGCAGTACTTC. This encodes CASSFGWSSYEQYF. This chain joins TRBV27 and TRBJ2-7; no definite D call. Trimming stripped 3 bases from V and 0 bases from J, with 9 bases between. The CDR3 has 14 amino acids. Germline CDR1 and CDR2: MNHEY and SMNVEV (reference sequence).

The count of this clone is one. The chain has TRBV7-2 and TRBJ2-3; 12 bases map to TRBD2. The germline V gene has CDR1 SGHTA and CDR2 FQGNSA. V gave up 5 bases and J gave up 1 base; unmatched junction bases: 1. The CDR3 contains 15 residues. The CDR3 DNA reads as TGTGCCAGCAGCCGGACTAGCGGGGGCACAGATACGCAGTATTTT. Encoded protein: CASSRTSGGTDTQYF.

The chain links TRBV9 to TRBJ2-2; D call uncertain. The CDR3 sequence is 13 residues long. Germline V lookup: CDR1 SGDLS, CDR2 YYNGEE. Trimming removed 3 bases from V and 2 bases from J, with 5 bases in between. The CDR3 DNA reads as TGTGCCAGCAGCGCCGGTAACACCGGGGAGCTGTTTTTT. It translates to CASSAGNTGELFF.